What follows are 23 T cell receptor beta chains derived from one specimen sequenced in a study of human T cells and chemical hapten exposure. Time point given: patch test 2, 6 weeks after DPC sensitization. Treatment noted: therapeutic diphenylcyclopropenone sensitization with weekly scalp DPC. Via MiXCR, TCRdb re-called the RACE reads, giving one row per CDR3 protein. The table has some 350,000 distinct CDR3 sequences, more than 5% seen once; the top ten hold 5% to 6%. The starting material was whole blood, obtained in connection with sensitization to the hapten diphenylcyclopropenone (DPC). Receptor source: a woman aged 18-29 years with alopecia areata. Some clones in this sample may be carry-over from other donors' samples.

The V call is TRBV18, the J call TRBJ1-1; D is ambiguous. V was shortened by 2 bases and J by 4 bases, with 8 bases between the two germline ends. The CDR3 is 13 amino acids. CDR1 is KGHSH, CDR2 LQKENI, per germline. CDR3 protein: CASSPWGVTEAFF. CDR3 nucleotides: TGTGCCAGCTCACCATGGGGAGTCACTGAAGCTTTCTTT.

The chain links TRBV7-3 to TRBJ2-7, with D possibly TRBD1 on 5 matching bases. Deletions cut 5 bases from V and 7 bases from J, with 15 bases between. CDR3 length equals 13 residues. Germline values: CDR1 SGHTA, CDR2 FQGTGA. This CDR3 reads CASSAQGRQEQYF. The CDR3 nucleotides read TGTGCCAGCAGCGCCCAGGGCAGACAGGAGCAGTACTTC.

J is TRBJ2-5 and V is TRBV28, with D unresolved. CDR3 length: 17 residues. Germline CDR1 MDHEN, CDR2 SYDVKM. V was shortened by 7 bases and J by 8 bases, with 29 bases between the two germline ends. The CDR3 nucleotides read TGTGCCAGCACTAAGGCCGGTCTAAGTCCCTCACATGGAACCCAGTACTTC. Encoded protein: CASTKAGLSPSHGTQYF.

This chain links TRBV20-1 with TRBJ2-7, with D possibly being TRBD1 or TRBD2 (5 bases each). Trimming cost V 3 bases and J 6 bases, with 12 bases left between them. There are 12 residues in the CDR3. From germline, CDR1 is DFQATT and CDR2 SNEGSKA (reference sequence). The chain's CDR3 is CSARRGTGEQYF. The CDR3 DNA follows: TGCAGTGCTAGGCGAGGGACGGGCGAGCAGTACTTC.

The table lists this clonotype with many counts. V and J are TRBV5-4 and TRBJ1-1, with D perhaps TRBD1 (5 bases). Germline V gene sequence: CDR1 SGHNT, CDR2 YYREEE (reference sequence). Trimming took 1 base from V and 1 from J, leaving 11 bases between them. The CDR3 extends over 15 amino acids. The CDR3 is CASSLYIGTNTEAFF. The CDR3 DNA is TGTGCCAGCAGCTTGTACATAGGGACGAACACTGAAGCTTTCTTT.

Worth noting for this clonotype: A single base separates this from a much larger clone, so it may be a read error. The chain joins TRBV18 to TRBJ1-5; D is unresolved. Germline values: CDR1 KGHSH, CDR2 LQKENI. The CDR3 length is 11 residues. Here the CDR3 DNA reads TGTACCAGCTCACATAATCAGCCCCAGCATTTT. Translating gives CTSSHNQPQHF.

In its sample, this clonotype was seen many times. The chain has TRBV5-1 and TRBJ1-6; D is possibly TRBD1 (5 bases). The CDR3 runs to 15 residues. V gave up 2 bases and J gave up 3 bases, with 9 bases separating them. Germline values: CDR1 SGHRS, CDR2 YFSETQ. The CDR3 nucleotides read TGCGCCAGCAGCTTTGGTGGGGGCTATAATTCACCCCTCCACTTT. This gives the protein CASSFGGGYNSPLHF.

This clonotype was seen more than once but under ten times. The CDR3 spells CASSPEGLAGILTGELFF. The CDR3 nucleotides are TGTGCCAGCAGCCCCGAAGGACTAGCGGGGATCCTAACCGGGGAGCTGTTTTTT. This chain uses TRBV7-9 with TRBJ2-2; 12 bases align to TRBD2. Losses at the gene ends were 5 bases for V and 5 bases for J; bases not matched to a gene: 12. The germline V gene has CDR1 SEHNR and CDR2 FQNEAQ (reference sequence). The CDR3 runs 18 residues.

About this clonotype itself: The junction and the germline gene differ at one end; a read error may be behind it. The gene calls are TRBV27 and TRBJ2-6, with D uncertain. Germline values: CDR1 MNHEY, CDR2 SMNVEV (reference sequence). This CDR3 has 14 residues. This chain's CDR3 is CASSLFSRANVLTF. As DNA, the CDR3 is TGTGCCAGCAGTTTGTTCTCTCGGGCCAACGTCCTGACTTTC.

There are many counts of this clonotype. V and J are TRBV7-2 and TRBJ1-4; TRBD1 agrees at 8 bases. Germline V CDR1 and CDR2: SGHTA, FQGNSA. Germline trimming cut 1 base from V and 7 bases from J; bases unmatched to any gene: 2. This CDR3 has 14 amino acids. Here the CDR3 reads CASSLDRGSEKLFF. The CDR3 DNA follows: TGTGCCAGCAGCTTAGACAGGGGGAGTGAAAAACTGTTTTTT.

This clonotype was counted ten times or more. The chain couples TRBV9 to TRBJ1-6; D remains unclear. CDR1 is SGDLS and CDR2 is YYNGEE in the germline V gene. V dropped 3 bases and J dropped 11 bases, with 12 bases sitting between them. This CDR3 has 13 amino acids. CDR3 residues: CASSETPWAPLHF. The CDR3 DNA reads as TGTGCCAGCAGCGAGACCCCGTGGGCACCCCTCCACTTT.

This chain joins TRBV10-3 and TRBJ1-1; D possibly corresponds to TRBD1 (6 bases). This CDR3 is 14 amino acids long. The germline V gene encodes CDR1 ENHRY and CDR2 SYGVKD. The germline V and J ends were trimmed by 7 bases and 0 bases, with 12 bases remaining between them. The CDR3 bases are TGTGCCATCAAGAGGGGGTCCATGAACACTGAAGCTTTCTTT. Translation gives CAIKRGSMNTEAFF.

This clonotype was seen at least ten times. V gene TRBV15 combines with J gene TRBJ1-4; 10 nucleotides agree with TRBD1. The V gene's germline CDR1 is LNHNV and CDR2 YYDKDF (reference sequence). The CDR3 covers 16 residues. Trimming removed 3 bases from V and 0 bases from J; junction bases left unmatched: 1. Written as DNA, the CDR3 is TGTGCCACCAGCAGCGGACAGGGGGCAACTAATGAAAAACTGTTTTTT. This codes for CATSSGQGATNEKLFF.

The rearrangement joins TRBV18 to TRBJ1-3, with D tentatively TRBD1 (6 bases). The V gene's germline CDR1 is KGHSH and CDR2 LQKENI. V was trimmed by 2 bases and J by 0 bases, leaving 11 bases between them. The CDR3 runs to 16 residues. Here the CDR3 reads CASSPDRTSSGNTIYF. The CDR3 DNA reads TGTGCCAGCTCACCAGACAGGACCTCCTCTGGAAACACCATATATTTT.

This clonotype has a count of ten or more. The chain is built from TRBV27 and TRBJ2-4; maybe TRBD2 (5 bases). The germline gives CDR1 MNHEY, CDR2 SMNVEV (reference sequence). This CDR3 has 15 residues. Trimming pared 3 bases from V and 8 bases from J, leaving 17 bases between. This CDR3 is CASSLTRGEGDIQYF. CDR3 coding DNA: TGTGCCAGCAGTTTGACGAGAGGTGAGGGTGACATTCAGTACTTC.

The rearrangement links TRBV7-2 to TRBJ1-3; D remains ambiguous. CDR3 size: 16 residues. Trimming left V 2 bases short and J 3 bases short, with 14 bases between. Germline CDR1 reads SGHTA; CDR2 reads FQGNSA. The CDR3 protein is CASSLNSGQVGNTIYF. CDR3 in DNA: TGTGCCAGCAGCTTAAACTCAGGCCAAGTTGGAAACACCATATATTTT.

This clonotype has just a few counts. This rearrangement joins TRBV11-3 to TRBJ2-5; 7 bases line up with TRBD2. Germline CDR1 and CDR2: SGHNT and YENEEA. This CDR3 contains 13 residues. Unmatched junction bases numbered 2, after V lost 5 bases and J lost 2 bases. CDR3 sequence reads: CASSRGEQETQYF. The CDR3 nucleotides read TGTGCCAGCAGCCGGGGGGAACAAGAGACCCAGTACTTC.

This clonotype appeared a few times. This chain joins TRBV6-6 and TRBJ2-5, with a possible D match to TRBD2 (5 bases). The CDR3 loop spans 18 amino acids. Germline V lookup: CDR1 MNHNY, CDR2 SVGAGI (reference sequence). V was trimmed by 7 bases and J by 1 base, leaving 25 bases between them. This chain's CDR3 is CASKSLILDGVFQETQYF. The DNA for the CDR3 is TGTGCCAGCAAAAGCTTAATCCTTGACGGGGTTTTCCAAGAGACCCAGTACTTC.

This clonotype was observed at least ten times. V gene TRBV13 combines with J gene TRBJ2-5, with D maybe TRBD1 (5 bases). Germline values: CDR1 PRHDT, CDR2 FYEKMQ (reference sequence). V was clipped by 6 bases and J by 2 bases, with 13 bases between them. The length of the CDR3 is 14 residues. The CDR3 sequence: CASSSYRIQETQYF. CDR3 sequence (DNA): TGTGCCAGCAGTTCTTACAGGATTCAAGAGACCCAGTACTTC. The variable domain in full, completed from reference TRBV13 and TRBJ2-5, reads AAGVIQSPRHLIKEKRETATLKCYPIPRHDTVYWYQQGPGQDPQFLISFYEKMQSDKGSIPDRFSAQQFSDYHSELNMSSLELGDSALYFCASSSYRIQETQYFGPGTRLLVL.

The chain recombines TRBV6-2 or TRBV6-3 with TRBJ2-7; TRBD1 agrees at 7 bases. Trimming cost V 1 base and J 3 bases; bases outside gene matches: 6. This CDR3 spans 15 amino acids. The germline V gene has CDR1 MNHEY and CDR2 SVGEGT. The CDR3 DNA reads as TGTGCCAGCAGTTACTGGGGGACAGAGATCTACGAGCAGTACTTC. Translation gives CASSYWGTEIYEQYF.

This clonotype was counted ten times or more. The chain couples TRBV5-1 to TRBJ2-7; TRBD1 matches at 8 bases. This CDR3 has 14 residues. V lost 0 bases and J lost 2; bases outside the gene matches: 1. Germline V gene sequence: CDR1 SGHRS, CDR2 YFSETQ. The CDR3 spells CASSLGTGTYEQYF. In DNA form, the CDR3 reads TGCGCCAGCAGCTTGGGGACAGGGACCTACGAGCAGTACTTC. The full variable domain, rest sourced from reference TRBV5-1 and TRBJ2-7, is KAGVTQTPRYLIKTRGQQVTLSCSPISGHRSVSWYQQTPGQGLQFLFEYFSETQRNKGNFPGRFSGRQFSNSRSEMNVSTLELGDSALYLCASSLGTGTYEQYFGPGTRLTVT.

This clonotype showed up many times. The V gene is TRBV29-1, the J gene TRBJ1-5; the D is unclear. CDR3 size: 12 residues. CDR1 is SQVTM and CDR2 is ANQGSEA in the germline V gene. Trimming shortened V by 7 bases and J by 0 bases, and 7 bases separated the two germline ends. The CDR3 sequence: CSAKYSNQPQHF. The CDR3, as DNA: TGCAGCGCCAAATATAGCAATCAGCCCCAGCATTTT.

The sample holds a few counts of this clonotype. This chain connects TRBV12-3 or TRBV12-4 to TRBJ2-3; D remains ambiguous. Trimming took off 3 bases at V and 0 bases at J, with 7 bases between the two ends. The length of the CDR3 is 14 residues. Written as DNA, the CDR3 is TGTGCCAGCAGTTTTGCAGGCAGCACAGATACGCAGTATTTT. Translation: CASSFAGSTDTQYF.